This TCR beta chain was documented in a study of Ad26.COV2.S vaccination and SARS-CoV-2 variants. Overall study context: Ad26.COV2.S arm of COV1001 included the donor.

The CDR3 consists of 16 residues. V was pared by 2 bases and J by 6 bases, with 12 bases of the junction left unmatched. Germline V gene data show CDR1 as MNHEY and CDR2 as SVGAGI. Treatment: around 19 received Ad26.COV2.S at low or high dose, single or two shots; several received placebo; per-sample allocation not given. The study sampled participants on day 63 after the first vaccine or placebo injection. Assay used: immunoSEQ multiplex PCR; TCRdb lists only in-frame clones, some missing. Of fewer than 400,000 clones listed, 85% are singletons. Here the sequenced sample was peripheral blood, taken in a trial of Ad26.COV2.S vaccine versus placebo. The sequence was obtained from a person aged 18 to 59 who received the Ad26.COV2.S COVID-19 vaccine or a placebo. V and J are TRBV6-5 and TRBJ1-1, with 7 bases that match TRBD1. The CDR3 nucleotides read TGTGCCAGCAGTTACGCGTTCGGATCAGGGGGGGCTGAAGCTTTCTTT. Residues: CASSYAFGSGGAEAFF.